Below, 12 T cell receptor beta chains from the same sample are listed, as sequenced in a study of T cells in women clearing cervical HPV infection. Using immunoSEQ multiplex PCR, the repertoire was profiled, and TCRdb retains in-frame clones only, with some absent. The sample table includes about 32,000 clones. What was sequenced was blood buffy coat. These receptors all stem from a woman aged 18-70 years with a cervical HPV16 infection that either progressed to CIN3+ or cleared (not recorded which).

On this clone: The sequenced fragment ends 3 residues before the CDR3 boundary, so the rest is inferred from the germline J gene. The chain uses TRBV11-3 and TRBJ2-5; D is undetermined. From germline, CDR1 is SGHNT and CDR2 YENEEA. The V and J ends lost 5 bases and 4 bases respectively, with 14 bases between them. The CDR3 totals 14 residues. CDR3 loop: CASSQQGLGETQYF. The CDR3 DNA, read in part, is TGTGCCAGCAGCCAACAAGGGTTGGGAGAGACC.

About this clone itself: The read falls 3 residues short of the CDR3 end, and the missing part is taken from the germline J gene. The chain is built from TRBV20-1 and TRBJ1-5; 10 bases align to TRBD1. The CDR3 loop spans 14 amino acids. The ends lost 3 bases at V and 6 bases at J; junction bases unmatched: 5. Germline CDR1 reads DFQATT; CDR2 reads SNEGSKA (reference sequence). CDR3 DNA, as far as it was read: TGCAGTGCTAGGGACAGGGGGACGGGTCAGCCC. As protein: CSARDRGTGQP. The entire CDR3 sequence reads CSARDRGTGQPQHF.

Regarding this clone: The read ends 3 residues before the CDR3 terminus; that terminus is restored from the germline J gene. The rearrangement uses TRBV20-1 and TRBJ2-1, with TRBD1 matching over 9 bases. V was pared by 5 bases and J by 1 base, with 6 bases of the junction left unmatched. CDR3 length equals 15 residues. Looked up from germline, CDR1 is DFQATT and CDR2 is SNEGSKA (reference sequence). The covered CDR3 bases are TGCAGTGCTTCGGACAGGGGAAAGTCCTACAATGAG. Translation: CSASDRGKSYNE. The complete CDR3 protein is CSASDRGKSYNEQFF.

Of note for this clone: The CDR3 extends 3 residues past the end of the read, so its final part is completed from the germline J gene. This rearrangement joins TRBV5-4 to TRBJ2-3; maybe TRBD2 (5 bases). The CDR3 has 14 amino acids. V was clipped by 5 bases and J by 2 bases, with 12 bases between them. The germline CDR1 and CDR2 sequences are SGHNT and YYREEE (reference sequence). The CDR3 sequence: CASSPGADTDTQYF. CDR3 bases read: TGTGCCAGCAGTCCCGGAGCGGACACAGATACG.

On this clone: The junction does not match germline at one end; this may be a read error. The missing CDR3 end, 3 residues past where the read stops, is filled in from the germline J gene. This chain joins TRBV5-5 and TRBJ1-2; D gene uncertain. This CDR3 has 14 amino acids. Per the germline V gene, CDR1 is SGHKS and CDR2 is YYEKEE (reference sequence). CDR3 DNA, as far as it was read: TGTGCCGGCAGCTTGCTGAACAGAGATTATGGC. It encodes CAGSLLNRDYG. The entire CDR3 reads CAGSLLNRDYGYTF.

The sequenced CDR3 bases are TGTGCCAGCAGCTCTGAAGCGGGGGGGCTCTCAGATACG. It encodes CASSSEAGGLSDT. The complete CDR3 reads CASSSEAGGLSDTQYF. The chain is built from TRBV5-4 and TRBJ2-3; TRBD2 matches at 10 bases. The read gets to within 3 residues of the CDR3 end, and the germline J gene fills in the rest. There are 16 residues in the CDR3. With V trimmed by 3 bases and J by 4 bases, 8 bases remained unmatched. Germline CDR1 and CDR2: SGHNT and YYREEE (reference sequence).

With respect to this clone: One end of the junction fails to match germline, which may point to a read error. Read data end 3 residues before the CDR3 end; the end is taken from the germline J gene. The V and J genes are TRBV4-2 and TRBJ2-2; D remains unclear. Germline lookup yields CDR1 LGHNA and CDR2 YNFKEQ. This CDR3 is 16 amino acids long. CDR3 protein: CASSQGTARSTGELFF. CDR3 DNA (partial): TGCGCCAGCAGCCAAGGAACCGCCAGAAGCACCGGGGAG.

CDR3 region: CSASPHANEKLFF. The CDR3 bases that were read are TGCAGTGCTAGCCCCCATGCTAATGAAAAA. The rearrangement uses TRBV20-1 and TRBJ1-4; no definite D call. The DNA ends 3 residues before the CDR3 does, and the rest of the CDR3 is filled in from the germline J gene. The CDR3 is made up of 13 amino acids. The germline CDR1 and CDR2 sequences are DFQATT and SNEGSKA (reference sequence). V was shortened by 3 bases and J by 3 bases, with 8 bases between the two germline ends.

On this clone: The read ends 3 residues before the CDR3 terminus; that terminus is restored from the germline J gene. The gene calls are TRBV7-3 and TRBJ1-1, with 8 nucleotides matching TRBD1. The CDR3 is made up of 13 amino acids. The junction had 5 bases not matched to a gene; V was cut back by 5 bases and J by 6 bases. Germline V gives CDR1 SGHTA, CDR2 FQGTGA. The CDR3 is CASSLDRGAEAFF. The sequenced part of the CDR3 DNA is TGTGCCAGCAGCCTCGACAGGGGAGCTGAA.

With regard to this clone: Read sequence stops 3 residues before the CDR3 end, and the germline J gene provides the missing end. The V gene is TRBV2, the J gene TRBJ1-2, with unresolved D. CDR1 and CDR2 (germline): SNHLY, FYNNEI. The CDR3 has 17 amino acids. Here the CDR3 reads CASSEPSGELSYNDYTF. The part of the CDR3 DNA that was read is TGTGCCAGCAGTGAGCCTAGCGGGGAACTCTCCTACAATGAC. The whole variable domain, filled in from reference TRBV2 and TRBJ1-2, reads EPEVTQTPSHQVTQMGQEVILRCVPISNHLYFYWYRQILGQKVEFLVSFYNNEISEKSEIFDDQFSVERPDGSNFTLKIRSTKLEDSAMYFCASSEPSGELSYNDYTFGSGTRLTVV.

Incomplete CDR3 DNA: TGTGCCAGTAGTACCGTCCTCTCTCTAGCATACGAC. As protein: CASSTVLSLAYD. The CDR3 in full is CASSTVLSLAYDYTF. The V call is TRBV19, the J call TRBJ1-2; no definite D call. The read halts 3 residues ahead of the CDR3 end, with the missing end drawn from the germline J gene. The CDR3 covers 15 residues. The V gene's germline CDR1 is LNHDA and CDR2 SQIVND (reference sequence).

The covered CDR3 bases are TGTGCCAGCAGCTTGGTTGGGCGGGAGACGTACGAG. Amino acids: CASSLVGRETYE. The full CDR3 protein reads CASSLVGRETYEQYF. V usage is TRBV5-6 and J usage is TRBJ2-7, with 7 bases matching TRBD2. Read sequence stops 3 residues before the CDR3 end, and the germline J gene provides the missing end. Germline CDR1 SGHDT, CDR2 YYEEEE. CDR3 size: 15 residues. V lost 0 bases to trimming and J lost 4 bases; unmatched junction nucleotides: 7.